This T cell receptor (beta chain) was retrieved from a study of cytomegalovirus exposure and HLA in healthy donors. At collection, donors were nominally healthy, but unrecorded immune exposures were probable. The PCR used 60 Vbeta and 13 Jbeta primers. The assay was immunoSEQ multiplex PCR, and TCRdb's table has in-frame clones only and misses some. Among around 110,000 clones listed, roughly 82% were seen once. Regarding the study as a whole: Sequencing likely generated an artifact that appeared as a cluster of highly shared sequence variants. Per a later analysis, about 18,000 TCR beta sequences showed association with HLA alleles at 0.05 false discovery rate.

This CDR3 spans 13 amino acids. With respect to this clone: Its cognate antigen is unknown.

This receptor was identified in a woman aged 45-65 years in good health and CMV-seropositive. This sequence joins TRBV21-1 and TRBJ2-3; the table's D call, TRBD2, was not checked against the DNA. TRBV21-1 is a known pseudogene. The sample taken for sequencing was PBMCs. The CDR3 region is CASSRLEPDTQYF. In DNA form, the CDR3 reads TGTGCCAGCAGCAGACTAGAGCCAGATACGCAGTATTTT.